This TCR beta chain emerged from a study of identical twins. Regarding the study as a whole: Part of the zero-insertion signal could reflect confounding by invariant MAIT and iNKT cells. Conclusions relied on cross-sectional statistical analysis, not following the same donors. Cord blood beta clonotypes that were abundant carried fewer insertions, and memory repertoires showed no such trend.

cDNA molecules carried unique molecular identifiers, and template switching added a universal primer site. TCRdb called the 5' RACE reads again in MiXCR, with one record for every CDR3 protein. The repertoire includes more than 400,000 distinct CDR3 sequences, 15% of them detected once, and 0.44% sits in the top ten. As to this clonotype: Its antigen is currently unknown.

CDR1 is MNHEY, CDR2 SVGEGT, per germline. The CDR3 consists of 19 residues. V lost 2 bases, J lost 4 bases, and 10 bases stayed unmatched. These data also featured in a second study, about yellow fever vaccine responses in identical twins.

The specimen was CD4+ T cells sorted from blood. The V call is TRBV6-2 or TRBV6-3, the J call TRBJ2-3; the match to TRBD2 covers 15 bases. The receptor's source is a young woman in good health. CDR3 loop: CASSYRGTSGRPRADTQYF. CDR3 sequence (DNA): TGTGCCAGCAGTTACCGAGGGACTAGCGGGAGGCCTCGGGCAGATACGCAGTATTTT.